Below are 14 T cell receptor beta chains sequenced from a single sample in a study of blood T cell repertoires in COVID-19. The protocol was immunoSEQ multiplex PCR, while the TCRdb copy is restricted to in-frame clones and leaves out a portion. The sample shows about 300,000 clones, 70% to 90% of them seen only once. Source material: peripheral blood. The receptors here all came from a man aged 18 to 30 who had recovered from COVID-19.

The gene calls are TRBV19 and TRBJ2-1, with TRBD2 matching 11 bases. After removal of 6 bases from V and 0 bases from J, the junction contained 10 bases not matched to a gene. From germline, CDR1 is LNHDA and CDR2 SQIVND (reference sequence). CDR3 length: 18 amino acids. The DNA of the CDR3 is TGTGCCAGTAGAGGGTCTAGCGGGAGGTTTTTCTCCTACAATGAGCAGTTCTTC. Protein: CASRGSSGRFFSYNEQFF.

The gene calls are TRBV12-5 and TRBJ2-3, with 8 bases lining up with TRBD1. Germline CDR1 and CDR2: LGHNT and FRNRAP. J lost 5 bases, V lost 5 bases, and 6 bases had no gene match. This CDR3 spans 14 amino acids. CDR3 loop: CASGPGQGGDTQYF. The CDR3 bases are TGTGCTAGTGGTCCCGGACAGGGTGGAGATACGCAGTATTTT.

This clone was counted once. The chain employs TRBV7-9 and TRBJ2-3; 8 bases fit TRBD2. Germline V gene lookup returns CDR1 SEHNR and CDR2 FQNEAQ (reference sequence). This CDR3 has 16 amino acids. With 5 bases clipped from V and 2 bases from J, the junction kept 9 bases outside the gene matches. CDR3 sequence (DNA): TGTGCCAGCAGCCCGAAGCGGGAGACCTTCACAGATACGCAGTATTTT. Residues: CASSPKRETFTDTQYF.

The V and J genes are TRBV19 and TRBJ2-2, with 7 bases identical to TRBD2. V lost 5 bases and J lost 7; bases outside the gene matches: 19. CDR3 length: 18 residues. The V gene's germline CDR1 is LNHDA and CDR2 SQIVND (reference sequence). The CDR3 region is CASSAFSMFAGVGGELFF. In DNA, the CDR3 is TGTGCCAGTAGTGCGTTCTCCATGTTCGCGGGGGTAGGCGGGGAGCTGTTTTTT.

The chain recombines TRBV10-3 with TRBJ2-1; D is unclear. V lost 4 bases and J 9 bases, leaving 7 bases between the germline ends. CDR3 length: 11 residues. Per the germline V gene, CDR1 is ENHRY and CDR2 is SYGVKD. The CDR3 reads CAISVRFEQFF. CDR3 bases: TGTGCCATCAGTGTGAGATTTGAGCAGTTCTTC.

This clone appeared once. V gene TRBV28 combines with J gene TRBJ1-1, with a weak D call TRBD1 (5 bases). Germline values: CDR1 MDHEN, CDR2 SYDVKM. The V end was cut by 3 bases, the J end by 5 bases, with 13 bases between. There are 14 residues in the CDR3. Here the CDR3 reads CASSLGQGGTEAFF. The CDR3 DNA sequence: TGTGCCAGCAGTTTGGGGCAGGGAGGTACTGAAGCTTTCTTT.

The J gene is TRBJ1-2, the V gene TRBV28, with D perhaps TRBD1 (6 bases). V dropped 1 base and J dropped 7 bases, with 13 bases sitting between them. CDR3 size: 14 residues. Germline V CDR1 and CDR2: MDHEN, SYDVKM. Written as DNA, the CDR3 is TGTGCCAGCAGTTTATTTACAGGGTTCGGTGGCTACACCTTC. This translates into CASSLFTGFGGYTF.

The V gene is TRBV14, the J gene TRBJ2-7, with TRBD2 identical over 10 bases. From germline, CDR1 is SGHDN and CDR2 FVKESK. The CDR3 runs 15 residues. V dropped 5 bases and J dropped 6; count of bases not matched to a gene: 10. The CDR3 sequence is CASSVHLAGASEQYF. CDR3 in DNA: TGTGCCAGCAGCGTCCACCTAGCGGGAGCGAGCGAGCAGTACTTC.

CDR3 sequence reads: CASSLLSGKDTQYF. The DNA of the CDR3 is TGTGCCAGCAGCCTCTTAAGCGGGAAAGATACGCAGTATTTT. The chain links TRBV3-1 (or the pseudogene TRBV3-2) to TRBJ2-3; 7 bases match TRBD2. This CDR3 has 14 amino acids. J lost 5 bases, V lost 4 bases, and 6 bases had no gene match. The germline gives CDR1 LGHDT, CDR2 YNNKEL (reference sequence).

The V and J genes are TRBV5-6 and TRBJ2-5, with D unresolved. Germline lookup yields CDR1 SGHDT and CDR2 YYEEEE. This CDR3 is 12 amino acids long. The ends were cut back, 5 bases at V and 3 bases at J, with 8 bases in the middle. CDR3 bases: TGTGCCAGCAGTAATCGGGAAGAGACCCAGTACTTC. Its protein product is CASSNREETQYF. Looking up the rest from reference TRBV5-6 and TRBJ2-5 gives the full variable domain: DAGVTQSPTHLIKTRGQQVTLRCSPKSGHDTVSWYQQALGQGPQFIFQYYEEEERQRGNFPDRFSGHQFPNYSSELNVNALLLGDSALYLCASSNREETQYFGPGTRLLVL.

The V gene is TRBV4-3, the J gene TRBJ1-1; 9 positions match TRBD1. The CDR3 has 15 amino acids. V dropped 3 bases and J dropped 1; count of bases not matched to a gene: 3. The germline V gene has CDR1 LGHNA and CDR2 YSLEER. CDR3 DNA: TGCGCCAGCAGCCACAAACAGGGGGCGAACACTGAAGCTTTCTTT. Translation gives CASSHKQGANTEAFF.

V and J are TRBV12-3 or TRBV12-4 and TRBJ2-3, with 10 bases aligning to TRBD2. With V trimmed by 7 bases and J by 5 bases, 3 bases remained unmatched. CDR3 length: 13 amino acids. Here the CDR3 reads CASKAGGLDTQYF. The CDR3, as DNA: TGTGCCAGCAAAGCGGGGGGGTTAGATACGCAGTATTTT.

The genes are TRBV4-2 and TRBJ2-7; TRBD2 agrees at 10 bases. The CDR3 contains 15 residues. Trimming at V came to 0 bases and at J to 5 bases, leaving 4 bases not matched to a gene. CDR1 is LGHNA and CDR2 is YNFKEQ in the germline V gene. The CDR3 loop is CASSQEPLAGDEQYF. Here the CDR3 DNA reads TGTGCCAGCAGCCAAGAGCCCCTAGCGGGGGACGAGCAGTACTTC.

V gene TRBV7-9 combines with J gene TRBJ1-6, with D tentatively TRBD1 (6 bases). Germline V gene lookup returns CDR1 SEHNR and CDR2 FQNEAQ (reference sequence). The CDR3 has 16 residues. V lost 0 bases and J 5 bases, leaving 11 bases between the germline ends. The CDR3 nucleotides are TGTGCCAGCAGCTTAGCGGTGAGACAGGATAATTCACCCCTCCACTTT. Translated: CASSLAVRQDNSPLHF.